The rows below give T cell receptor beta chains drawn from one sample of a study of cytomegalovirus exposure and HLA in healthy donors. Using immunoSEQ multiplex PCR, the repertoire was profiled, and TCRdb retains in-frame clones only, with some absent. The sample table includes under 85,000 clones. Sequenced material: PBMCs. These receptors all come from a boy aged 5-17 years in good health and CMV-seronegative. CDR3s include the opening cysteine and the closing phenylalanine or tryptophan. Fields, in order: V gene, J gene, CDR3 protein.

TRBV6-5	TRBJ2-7	CASRNRGGGYEQYF
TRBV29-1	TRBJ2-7	CSVEVENSYEQYF
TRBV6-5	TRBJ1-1	CASRRTGLNTEAFF
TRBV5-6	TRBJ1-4	CASLMGGAGEKLFF
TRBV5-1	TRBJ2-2	CASSLALGLAAGELFF
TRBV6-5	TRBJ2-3	CASSYGGGNPDTQYF
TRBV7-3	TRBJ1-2	CASSLSGQGRGGYTF
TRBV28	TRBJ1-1	CASSPSGGVAWAEAFF
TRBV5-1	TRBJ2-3	CASSLDERGARRTDTQYF
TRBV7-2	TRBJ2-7	CASSLATSGRIYEQYF
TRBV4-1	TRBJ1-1	CASSDFRTGNTEAFF
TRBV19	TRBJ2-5	CASSRASEETQYF
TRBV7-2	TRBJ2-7	CASSLAGTSGGAGEQYF
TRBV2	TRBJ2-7	CASSVTYEQYF
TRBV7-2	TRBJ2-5	CASSLPISGGETQYF
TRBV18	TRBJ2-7	CASSPPGGPAYEQYF
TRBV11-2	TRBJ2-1	CASSLAAGTRAYNEQFF
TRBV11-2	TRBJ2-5	CASSLDTGSEYF
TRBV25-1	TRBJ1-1	CASRDRGISTEAFF
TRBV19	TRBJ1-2	CASTKIDSAPGGYTF
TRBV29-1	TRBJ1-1	CSVRQGMNTEAFF
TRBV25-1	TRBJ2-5	CASSESRPGAGRETQYF
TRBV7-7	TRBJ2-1	CASSLGDRADNEQFF
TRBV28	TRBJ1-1	CASSLYVRDTEAFF
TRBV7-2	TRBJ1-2	CASTREGRGLYGYTF
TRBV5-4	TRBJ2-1	CASSLRTSGNKGNEQFF
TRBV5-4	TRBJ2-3	CASSRRLAGGPTDTQYF
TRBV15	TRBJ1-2	CATSRDRTGDGYTF
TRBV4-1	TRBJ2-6	CASSQALGGSSGANVLTF
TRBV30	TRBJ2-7	CAWSVGAAGGSEQYF
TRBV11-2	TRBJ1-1	CASSLVRGGGAEAFF
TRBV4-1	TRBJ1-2	CASSQPRGGEGYTF
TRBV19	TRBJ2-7	CASSTDNEQYF
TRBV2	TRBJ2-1	CASSQATRNNEQFF
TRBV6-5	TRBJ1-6	CASSSRGNSYNSPLHF
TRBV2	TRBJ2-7	CASSGDSYEQYF
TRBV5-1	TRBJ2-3	CASESGGTDTQYF
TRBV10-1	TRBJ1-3	CASRDCYSGNTIYF
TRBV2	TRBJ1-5	CASIRDRGSQPQHF
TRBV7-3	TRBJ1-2	CASSLDRTGDFYGYTF
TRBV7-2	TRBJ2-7	CASSRRWGEGEQYF
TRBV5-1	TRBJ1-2	CASSLEGAIANYGYTF
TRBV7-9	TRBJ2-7	CASSFLPGSEQYF
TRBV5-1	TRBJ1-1	CASSQTGTNTEAFF
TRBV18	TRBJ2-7	CASSLSDEQYF
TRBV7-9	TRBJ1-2	CASSHTGDGYGYTF
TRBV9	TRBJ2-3	CASSGSGRGADTQYF